The 15 T cell receptor beta chains presented below share a single source sample, sequenced in a study of identical twins. Using its own MiXCR run on the 5' RACE reads, TCRdb lists one record per CDR3 protein. The sample shows about 920,000 distinct CDR3 sequences, around 12% of them seen only once. The same data also went into a second study, on yellow fever vaccine responses in identical twins.

The sequenced material came from PBMCs. These receptor sequences come from a woman aged 18-29 years in good health.

The rearrangement links TRBV15 to TRBJ2-1; D remains unclear. The V gene lost 3 bases and the J gene lost 0 bases, with 15 bases spanning the gap. There are 17 residues in the CDR3. Germline-derived CDR1 and CDR2 are LNHNV and YYDKDF (reference sequence). CDR3 residues: CATSSTWTESSYNEQFF. The CDR3 nucleotides are TGTGCCACCAGCAGCACGTGGACGGAGAGCTCCTACAATGAGCAGTTCTTC.

The rearrangement uses TRBV18 and TRBJ2-7; 9 bases are shared with TRBD1. After removal of 3 bases from V and 4 bases from J, the junction contained 7 bases not matched to a gene. The CDR3 extends over 15 amino acids. Germline values: CDR1 KGHSH, CDR2 LQKENI. The CDR3 sequence is CASSPDRGGVYEQYF. In nucleotides, the CDR3 is TGTGCCAGCTCACCGGACAGGGGAGGGGTATACGAGCAGTACTTC.

The V call is TRBV18, the J call TRBJ2-7; the match to TRBD1 covers 8 bases. The length of the CDR3 is 15 residues. Germline-derived CDR1 and CDR2 are KGHSH and LQKENI. The V gene end was trimmed by 2 bases and the J gene end by 3 bases; junction bases not matched to a gene: 6. The CDR3 nucleotides read TGTGCCAGCTCACCAGCCGGGACAGGAAACTACGAGCAGTACTTC. It yields the protein CASSPAGTGNYEQYF.

The chain employs TRBV15 and TRBJ2-4; 9 bases fit TRBD1. The junction had 9 bases not matched to a gene; V was cut back by 6 bases and J by 6 bases. CDR1 and CDR2 from the germline V gene are LNHNV and YYDKDF (reference sequence). The CDR3 runs 15 residues. The CDR3 protein is CATRLGQGMGNIQYF. The CDR3 DNA is TGTGCCACCAGGCTAGGACAGGGGATGGGAAACATTCAGTACTTC.

V gene TRBV6-1 combines with J gene TRBJ2-7; D is ambiguous. The germline V and J ends were trimmed by 5 bases and 6 bases, with 17 bases remaining between them. Germline V gene lookup returns CDR1 MNHNS and CDR2 SASEGT. The CDR3 sequence is 14 residues long. CDR3 residues: CASSPSSFGREQYV. In DNA form, the CDR3 reads TGTGCCAGCAGTCCAAGCAGTTTCGGGCGCGAGCAGTACGTC.

J is TRBJ2-2 and V is TRBV20-1; the match to TRBD1 covers 10 bases. The CDR3 contains 14 residues. V was pared by 6 bases and J by 4 bases, with 5 bases of the junction left unmatched. Germline V lookup: CDR1 DFQATT, CDR2 SNEGSKA (reference sequence). Here the CDR3 reads CSAMGQGRTGELFF. DNA for the CDR3: TGCAGTGCCATGGGACAGGGGCGCACCGGGGAGCTGTTTTTT.

This clonotype was detected only a few times. This sequence joins TRBV12-3 or TRBV12-4 and TRBJ2-3, with D possibly being TRBD2 (5 bases). Trimming took off 2 bases at V and 2 bases at J, with 8 bases between the two ends. This CDR3 has 14 residues. The CDR3 protein is CASSLLSDTDTQYF. The CDR3 coding sequence is TGTGCCAGCAGTTTACTTAGCGACACAGATACGCAGTATTTT.

At least ten counts were recorded for this clonotype. This rearrangement joins TRBV12-3 or TRBV12-4 to TRBJ2-7; D is perhaps TRBD1 (6 bases). V lost 2 bases and J lost 3, with 14 bases in between. The CDR3 has 15 amino acids. CDR3 sequence: CASSLPGHGFYEQYF. The CDR3 coding sequence is TGTGCCAGCAGTTTACCGGGACATGGTTTCTACGAGCAGTACTTC.

The CDR3: CASSPRTDQETQYF. DNA of the CDR3: TGTGCCAGCAGCCCTCGGACGGACCAAGAGACCCAGTACTTC. The rearrangement links TRBV3-1 to TRBJ2-5; no clear D gene. The length of the CDR3 is 14 residues. Trimming cost V 4 bases and J 0 bases, with 9 bases left between them. The germline CDR1 and CDR2 sequences are LGHDT and YNNKEL (reference sequence).

This clonotype was observed at least ten times. The J gene is TRBJ2-1, the V gene TRBV9; D is ambiguous. Trimming pared 0 bases from V and 0 bases from J, leaving 7 bases between. This CDR3 has 15 residues. CDR1 SGDLS and CDR2 YYNGEE come from the germline V gene. The CDR3 is CASSVAGGSYNEQFF. CDR3 coding DNA: TGTGCCAGCAGCGTAGCGGGCGGCTCCTACAATGAGCAGTTCTTC.

V and J are TRBV5-1 and TRBJ2-5, with D possibly matching TRBD2 (6 bases). Trimming cost V 0 bases and J 6 bases, with 12 bases left between them. CDR3 length: 14 amino acids. From germline, CDR1 is SGHRS and CDR2 YFSETQ. The CDR3: CASSLVASAKTQYF. CDR3 DNA: TGCGCCAGCAGCTTGGTGGCTAGCGCTAAGACCCAGTACTTC.

This clonotype was seen only a few times. This rearrangement joins TRBV19 to TRBJ2-3; the D is unclear. Looked up from germline, CDR1 is LNHDA and CDR2 is SQIVND (reference sequence). V shed 8 bases and J shed 1 base, with 10 bases lying between them. This CDR3 spans 13 amino acids. The CDR3 is CASWLPGTDTQYF. CDR3 bases: TGTGCCAGTTGGCTGCCTGGCACAGATACGCAGTATTTT.

The chain joins TRBV7-8 to TRBJ2-2; 8 positions match TRBD1. The germline V gene has CDR1 SGHVS and CDR2 FQNEAQ. CDR3 length equals 16 residues. Germline trimming cut 2 bases from V and 4 bases from J; bases unmatched to any gene: 6. The CDR3 bases are TGTGCCAGCAGCTTAAGCCAGGGGGCGGTCACCGGGGAGCTGTTTTTT. It codes for CASSLSQGAVTGELFF.

The rearrangement joins TRBV10-2 to TRBJ2-7; TRBD2 agrees at 7 bases. Germline values: CDR1 WSHSY, CDR2 SAAADI. The CDR3 is 16 amino acids. The V segment lost 3 bases and the J segment 5 bases; nucleotides outside the gene matches: 13. The CDR3, as DNA: TGCGCCAGCAGTGATCGCGGGGGAGGGTTCCGAGACGAGCAGTACTTC. Its protein is CASSDRGGGFRDEQYF.

This clonotype was recorded at least ten times. This chain joins TRBV7-2 and TRBJ2-2; D is possibly TRBD1 (5 bases). CDR1 is SGHTA, CDR2 FQGNSA, per germline. The CDR3 extends over 14 amino acids. Trimming left V 3 bases short and J 8 bases short, with 13 bases between. In DNA, the CDR3 is TGTGCCAGCAGCTTGTGGCAGGGCTGGGGGGAGCTGTTTTTT. Its protein is CASSLWQGWGELFF.